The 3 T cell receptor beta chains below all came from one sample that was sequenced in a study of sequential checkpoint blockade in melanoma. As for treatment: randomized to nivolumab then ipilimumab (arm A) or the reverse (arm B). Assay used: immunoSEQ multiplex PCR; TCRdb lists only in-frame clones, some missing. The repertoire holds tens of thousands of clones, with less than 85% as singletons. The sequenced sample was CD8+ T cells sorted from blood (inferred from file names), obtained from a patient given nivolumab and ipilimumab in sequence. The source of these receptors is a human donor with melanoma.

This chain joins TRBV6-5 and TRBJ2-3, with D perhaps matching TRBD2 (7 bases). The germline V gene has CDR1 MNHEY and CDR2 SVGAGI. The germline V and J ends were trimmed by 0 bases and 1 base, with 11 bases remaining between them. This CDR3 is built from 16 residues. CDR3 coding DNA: TGTGCCAGCAGTTACTCGGGCGGGGGCCGCACAGATACGCAGTATTTT. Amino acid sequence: CASSYSGGGRTDTQYF.

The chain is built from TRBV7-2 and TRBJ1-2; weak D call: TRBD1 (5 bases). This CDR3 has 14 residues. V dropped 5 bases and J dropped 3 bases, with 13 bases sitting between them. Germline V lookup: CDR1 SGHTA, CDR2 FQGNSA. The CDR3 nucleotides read TGTGCCAGCAGCACCCCCAGGGATTACTATGGCTACACCTTC. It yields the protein CASSTPRDYYGYTF.

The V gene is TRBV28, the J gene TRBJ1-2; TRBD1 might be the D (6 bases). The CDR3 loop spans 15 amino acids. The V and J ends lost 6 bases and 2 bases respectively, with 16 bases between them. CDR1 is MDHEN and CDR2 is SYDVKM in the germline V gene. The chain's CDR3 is CASRAPGDTNYGYTF. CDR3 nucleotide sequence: TGTGCCAGCAGAGCTCCAGGGGATACCAACTATGGCTACACCTTC.